These 7 T cell receptor beta chains were sequenced from one sample in a study of T cell repertoires in cytomegalovirus infection. MiXCR, applied by TCRdb to the reads, yields one record per CDR3 protein. There are 200,000 to 300,000 distinct CDR3 sequences in the sample; less than 9.5% occur only once, and about 14% lies in the top ten. Specimen: PBMCs. Receptors were obtained from a human donor in good health (CMV status not recorded). Some clones in this sample may be carry-over from other donors' samples.

This clonotype was found many times. The chain joins TRBV20-1 to TRBJ2-3, with D possibly called TRBD1 or TRBD2 (6 bases each). The CDR3 length is 13 residues. V was trimmed by 6 bases and J by 2 bases, leaving 12 bases between them. From germline, CDR1 is DFQATT and CDR2 SNEGSKA (reference sequence). CDR3 nucleotides: TGCAGTGCCGGGGGCTCATTCACAGATACGCAGTATTTT. This codes for CSAGGSFTDTQYF.

At least ten counts were recorded for this clonotype. The chain uses TRBV28 and TRBJ2-2; TRBD2 might be the D (5 bases). The germline V gene has CDR1 MDHEN and CDR2 SYDVKM. This CDR3 comprises 14 residues. V lost 1 base, J lost 8 bases, and 11 bases lay in between. CDR3 sequence: CASSLSAPGGELFF. The CDR3 DNA is TGTGCCAGCAGTTTATCCGCCCCGGGGGGGGAGCTGTTTTTT. The variable domain in full, with the rest retrieved from reference TRBV28 and TRBJ2-2, is DVKVTQSSRYLVKRTGEKVFLECVQDMDHENMFWYRQDPGLGLRLIYFSYDVKMKEKGDIPEGYSVSREKKERFSLILESASTNQTSMYLCASSLSAPGGELFFGEGSRLTVL.

Within the sample, this clonotype is medium-sized. V usage is TRBV7-8 and J usage is TRBJ2-7; 11 nucleotides match TRBD2. The V and J ends lost 3 bases and 6 bases, in that order; junction bases with no gene match: 7. Germline CDR1 is SGHVS and CDR2 is FQNEAQ. This CDR3 region has 15 residues. The CDR3 region is CASSFSGGVLSEQYF. CDR3 DNA: TGTGCCAGCAGCTTTAGCGGGGGGGTATTATCCGAGCAGTACTTC.

This clonotype was seen at least ten times. The chain employs TRBV7-2 and TRBJ2-1; D gene uncertain. The CDR3 loop spans 14 amino acids. The ends were cut back, 3 bases at V and 9 bases at J, with 15 bases in the middle. Germline CDR1 and CDR2: SGHTA and FQGNSA. In DNA form, the CDR3 reads TGTGCCAGCAGCTTTGAGATCCAAACGTCTGAGCAGTTCTTC. This translates into CASSFEIQTSEQFF.

The chain carries TRBV20-1 and TRBJ2-7; D gene uncertain. CDR1 DFQATT and CDR2 SNEGSKA come from the germline V gene (reference sequence). This CDR3 comprises 10 residues. V was shortened by 3 bases and J by 10 bases, with 10 bases between the two germline ends. CDR3 coding DNA: TGCAGTGCTAGTGGAGTCCGACAGTACTTC. Translated, it gives CSASGVRQYF.

This clonotype has more than one count but fewer than ten. V and J are TRBV12-5 and TRBJ2-1; D is unclear. The V end lost 1 base, the J end lost 10 bases, and 14 bases lay between the germline ends. The CDR3 runs 14 residues. Per germline, CDR1 LGHNT and CDR2 FRNRAP. The CDR3 nucleotides read TGTGCTAGTGGTTTGGCGAACCGGCGGCGGGAGCAGTTCTTC. This translates into CASGLANRRREQFF.

This clonotype was counted many times. For the CDR3, the DNA is TGTGCCAGCAGCCTGGACAGGGTCACTGGCTACACCTTC. This codes for CASSLDRVTGYTF. The genes are TRBV7-2 and TRBJ1-2; 8 bases fit TRBD1. From germline, CDR1 is SGHTA and CDR2 FQGNSA. This CDR3 has 13 residues. After removal of 5 bases from V and 7 bases from J, the junction contained 6 bases not matched to a gene.